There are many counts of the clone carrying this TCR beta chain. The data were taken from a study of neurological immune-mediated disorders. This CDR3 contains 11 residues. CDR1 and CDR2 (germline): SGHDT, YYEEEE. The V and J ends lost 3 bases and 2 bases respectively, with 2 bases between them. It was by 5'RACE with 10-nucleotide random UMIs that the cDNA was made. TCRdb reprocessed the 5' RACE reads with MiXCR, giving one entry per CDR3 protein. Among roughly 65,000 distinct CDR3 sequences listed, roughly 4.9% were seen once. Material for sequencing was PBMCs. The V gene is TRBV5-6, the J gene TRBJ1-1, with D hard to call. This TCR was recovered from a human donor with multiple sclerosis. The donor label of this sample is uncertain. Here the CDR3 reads CASSSNTEAFF. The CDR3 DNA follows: TGTGCCAGCAGCTCTAACACTGAAGCTTTCTTT.